This T cell receptor beta chain stems from a study of blood T cell repertoires in COVID-19. Turning to the study itself: From the United States, Italy and Spain came samples of acute and convalescent COVID-19.

Germline trimming cut 4 bases from V and 7 bases from J; bases unmatched to any gene: 6. The CDR3 covers 15 residues. Germline V gene sequence: CDR1 LGHNA, CDR2 YNFKEQ. Authors' data handling: Amplifying reference gene primers gave estimates of nucleated cell counts. The assay was immunoSEQ multiplex PCR, and TCRdb's table has in-frame clones only and misses some. That table furnishes V, J and clone size, whereas the DNA furnished D and trimming. The sample contains roughly 80,000 clones, 65% to 85% of which appear only once. Sequenced input: peripheral blood. V usage is TRBV4-2 and J usage is TRBJ2-2; TRBD2 matches at 10 bases. The clonotype was recovered from a man aged 55 to 70 with active or convalescent COVID-19. Here the CDR3 reads CASSPGTSESGELFF. CDR3 nucleotides: TGTGCCAGCAGCCCCGGGACTAGCGAAAGCGGGGAGCTGTTTTTT.